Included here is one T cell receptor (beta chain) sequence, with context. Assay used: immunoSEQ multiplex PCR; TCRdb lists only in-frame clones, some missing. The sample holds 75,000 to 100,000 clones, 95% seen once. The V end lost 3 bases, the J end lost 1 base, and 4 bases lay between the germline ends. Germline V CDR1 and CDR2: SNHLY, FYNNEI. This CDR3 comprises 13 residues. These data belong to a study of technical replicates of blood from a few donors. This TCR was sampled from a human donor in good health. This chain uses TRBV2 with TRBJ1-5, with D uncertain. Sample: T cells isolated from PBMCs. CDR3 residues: CASSDESNQPQHF. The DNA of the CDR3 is TGTGCCAGCAGTGACGAGAGCAATCAGCCCCAGCATTTT.